This entry lists 29 T cell receptor beta chains sequenced from one sample in a study of T-cell memory formation after mild COVID-19. TCRdb reprocessed the 5' RACE reads with MiXCR, giving one entry per CDR3 protein. The sample yields 450,000 to 650,000 distinct CDR3 sequences, roughly 21% seen once. Sequencing was done on a sample of PBMCs or a T cell subset sorted from them (not recorded which). The receptor set was obtained from an adult woman who had mild COVID-19 (a few samples of this study predate the infection). Cell type and time point are not known.

This clonotype has just a few counts. CDR3 sequence: CSARDMGRQGYGYTF. CDR3 nucleotide sequence: TGCAGTGCTAGAGATATGGGGAGGCAAGGCTATGGCTACACCTTC. This chain links TRBV20-1 with TRBJ1-2; D is uncertain. V dropped 0 bases and J dropped 4 bases, with 15 bases sitting between them. The CDR3 extends over 15 amino acids. Germline V gives CDR1 DFQATT, CDR2 SNEGSKA (reference sequence).

The chain is built from TRBV15 and TRBJ2-2; D possibly corresponds to TRBD1 (6 bases). V was clipped by 0 bases and J by 3 bases, with 8 bases between them. The CDR3 sequence is 15 residues long. CDR1 is LNHNV, CDR2 YYDKDF, per germline (reference sequence). DNA of the CDR3: TGTGCCACCAGCAGAGACAGGGGCGACACCGGGGAGCTGTTTTTT. It codes for CATSRDRGDTGELFF.

This clonotype showed up many times. This sequence joins TRBV7-9 and TRBJ2-1; no firm D call. This CDR3 region has 12 residues. The germline V and J ends were trimmed by 1 base and 8 bases, with 6 bases remaining between them. The germline V gene has CDR1 SEHNR and CDR2 FQNEAQ (reference sequence). This chain's CDR3 is CASSLVADEQFF. CDR3 bases: TGTGCCAGCAGCTTAGTCGCGGATGAGCAGTTCTTC.

This clonotype was observed a handful of times. The V and J genes are TRBV7-9 and TRBJ2-7; D gene unclear. The V and J ends lost 5 bases and 3 bases respectively, with 14 bases between them. There are 14 residues in the CDR3. CDR1 is SEHNR and CDR2 is FQNEAQ in the germline V gene (reference sequence). This CDR3 is CASSRTGPVYEQYF. Here the CDR3 DNA reads TGTGCCAGCAGCCGCACCGGACCCGTCTACGAGCAGTACTTC.

This clonotype was seen a handful of times. V is TRBV5-6 and J is TRBJ2-3; 7 bases line up with TRBD1. The CDR3 has 14 residues. CDR1 and CDR2 from the germline V gene are SGHDT and YYEEEE. V shed 4 bases and J 2 bases; nucleotides not matched to a gene: 4. The CDR3 sequence: CASSGQVSTDTQYF. CDR3 in DNA: TGTGCCAGCAGCGGACAGGTCTCCACAGATACGCAGTATTTT.

This rearrangement joins TRBV30 to TRBJ1-1, with a possible D match to TRBD1 (6 bases). V lost 7 bases and J 0 bases, leaving 18 bases between the germline ends. The CDR3 consists of 15 residues. CDR1 is GTSNPN, CDR2 SVGIG, per germline (reference sequence). CDR3 coding DNA: TGTGCCTATACAACACAGGGAAGAATGAACACTGAAGCTTTCTTT. It codes for CAYTTQGRMNTEAFF.

This clonotype appeared many times. The chain uses TRBV5-6 and TRBJ2-7; 7 bases fit TRBD1. Germline V gene sequence: CDR1 SGHDT, CDR2 YYEEEE. After removal of 2 bases from V and 0 bases from J, the junction contained 2 bases not matched to a gene. The CDR3 contains 14 residues. In DNA form, the CDR3 reads TGTGCCAGCAGCTTCCGGACAGGCTCCTACGAGCAGTACTTC. Protein: CASSFRTGSYEQYF.

The table lists this clonotype with a few counts. The rearrangement uses TRBV7-3 and TRBJ2-3, with no clear D. The CDR3 runs 13 residues. The V gene lost 3 bases and the J gene lost 5 bases, with 9 bases spanning the gap. Germline V gene sequence: CDR1 SGHTA, CDR2 FQGTGA. Here the CDR3 DNA reads TGTGCCAGCAGCTTGGTATCCGAAGATACGCAGTATTTT. This encodes CASSLVSEDTQYF.

This sequence joins TRBV4-3 and TRBJ1-2, with D possibly being TRBD1 (6 bases). CDR3 length equals 15 residues. In germline, CDR1 is LGHNA, CDR2 YSLEER. V was trimmed by 1 base and J by 8 bases, leaving 17 bases between them. The chain's CDR3 is CASSQVSGLGGGYTF. CDR3 coding DNA: TGCGCCAGCAGCCAAGTATCAGGGTTAGGGGGGGGCTACACCTTC.

This clonotype was observed a handful of times. This chain uses TRBV20-1 with TRBJ2-3, with D possibly called TRBD1 or TRBD2 (5 bases each). Trimming removed 4 bases from V and 0 bases from J, with 14 bases in between. There are 15 residues in the CDR3. Germline CDR1 reads DFQATT; CDR2 reads SNEGSKA (reference sequence). The CDR3 region is CSAISRGRSTDTQYF. CDR3 sequence (DNA): TGCAGTGCTATCTCACGGGGCCGGAGCACAGATACGCAGTATTTT.

The chain carries TRBV12-3 or TRBV12-4 and TRBJ2-3; 8 nucleotides match TRBD2. This CDR3 has 15 amino acids. V lost 7 bases to trimming and J lost 2 bases; unmatched junction nucleotides: 8. The CDR3 is CASNVLAAITDTQYF. CDR3 nucleotides: TGTGCCAGCAACGTACTAGCGGCAATCACAGATACGCAGTATTTT.

A few counts support this clonotype. This sequence joins TRBV24-1 and TRBJ1-1; no clear D gene. The V end was cut by 6 bases, the J end by 6 bases, with 13 bases between. CDR3 length: 13 amino acids. CDR1 is KGHDR, CDR2 SFDVKD, per germline. CDR3 protein: CATSSAGHPEAFF. DNA for the CDR3: TGTGCCACCAGTAGCGCAGGCCACCCTGAAGCTTTCTTT.

This sequence joins TRBV2 and TRBJ2-3, with a possible D match to TRBD1 (5 bases). The CDR3 totals 14 residues. V lost 7 bases and J lost 0, with 11 bases in between. Germline V gene lookup returns CDR1 SNHLY and CDR2 FYNNEI. The CDR3 region is CASTRTTSTDTQYF. CDR3 coding DNA: TGTGCCAGCACAAGGACAACTAGCACAGATACGCAGTATTTT.

This chain joins TRBV4-2 and TRBJ2-7; tentative D call: TRBD1 (6 bases). Per the germline V gene, CDR1 is LGHNA and CDR2 is YNFKEQ. CDR3 length: 16 residues. Trimming removed 0 bases from V and 2 bases from J, with 14 bases in between. The CDR3 nucleotides are TGTGCCAGCAGCCAAGATGCGACAGGAGCCACCTACGAGCAGTACTTC. Translating gives CASSQDATGATYEQYF.

There are a few counts of this clonotype. This chain joins TRBV7-9 and TRBJ1-2; 9 bases line up with TRBD1. With V trimmed by 5 bases and J by 6 bases, 7 bases remained unmatched. Germline lookup yields CDR1 SEHNR and CDR2 FQNEAQ (reference sequence). The CDR3 covers 14 residues. The CDR3: CASSPEDRGHGYTF. In DNA, the CDR3 is TGTGCCAGCAGCCCCGAGGACAGGGGCCATGGCTACACCTTC.

This chain uses TRBV12-3 or TRBV12-4 with TRBJ1-5, with no clear D. The V end lost 6 bases, the J end lost 3 bases, and 9 bases lay between the germline ends. This CDR3 is 13 amino acids long. The CDR3 region has the DNA TGTGCCAGCAGGTGGGGAAACAATCAGCCCCAGCATTTT. Protein: CASRWGNNQPQHF.

V usage is TRBV18 and J usage is TRBJ2-7; D gene unclear. Germline V CDR1 and CDR2: KGHSH, LQKENI. This CDR3 has 14 amino acids. The V and J ends lost 4 bases and 1 base respectively, with 11 bases between them. The CDR3 DNA is TGTGCCAGCTCACACGAGTCCGGGTCCTACGAGCAGTACTTC. Amino acid sequence: CASSHESGSYEQYF.

The chain joins TRBV12-3 or TRBV12-4 to TRBJ2-7, with D possibly being TRBD1 or TRBD2 (5 bases each). The germline V and J ends were trimmed by 5 bases and 0 bases, with 14 bases remaining between them. This CDR3 region has 15 residues. The CDR3 sequence: CASSPSRDLSYEQYF. CDR3 coding DNA: TGTGCCAGCAGTCCATCCCGGGACCTCTCCTACGAGCAGTACTTC.

This clonotype was recorded a few times. The chain couples TRBV6-4 to TRBJ2-2; 8 bases map to TRBD2. With V trimmed by 5 bases and J by 3 bases, 5 bases remained unmatched. Per germline, CDR1 MRHNA and CDR2 SNTAGT. The CDR3 is 15 amino acids. CDR3 coding DNA: TGTGCCAGCAGTCCCGGGACTAGTCACACCGGGGAGCTGTTTTTT. Protein sequence: CASSPGTSHTGELFF.

The chain links TRBV20-1 to TRBJ2-3; D uncertain. The CDR3 covers 14 residues. V was clipped by 0 bases and J by 6 bases, with 13 bases between them. CDR1 is DFQATT and CDR2 is SNEGSKA in the germline V gene (reference sequence). The CDR3: CSARDRAYSDTQYF. As DNA, the CDR3 is TGCAGTGCTAGAGATAGGGCCTACAGTGATACGCAGTATTTT.

This clonotype was found a few times. This rearrangement joins TRBV20-1 to TRBJ2-5; D is tentatively TRBD1 or TRBD2 (5 bases each). CDR1 is DFQATT and CDR2 is SNEGSKA in the germline V gene (reference sequence). Trimming cost V 0 bases and J 6 bases, with 26 bases left between them. CDR3 length equals 18 residues. CDR3 protein: CSARDYPTGPHLGQTQYF. CDR3 nucleotide sequence: TGCAGTGCTAGAGATTACCCCACGGGGCCTCACCTCGGCCAGACCCAGTACTTC.

This clonotype has a handful of counts. The chain joins TRBV7-9 to TRBJ2-1, with D perhaps TRBD1 (6 bases). Germline lookup yields CDR1 SEHNR and CDR2 FQNEAQ (reference sequence). Trimming took off 6 bases at V and 4 bases at J, with 19 bases between the two ends. CDR3 length: 16 residues. The CDR3 DNA sequence: TGTGCCAGCAGGGAACTGGACAGCACATTTTACAATGAGCAGTTCTTC. It translates to CASRELDSTFYNEQFF.

V usage is TRBV5-5 and J usage is TRBJ2-2; D call uncertain. The CDR3 runs to 13 residues. Per the germline V gene, CDR1 is SGHKS and CDR2 is YYEKEE (reference sequence). V was pared by 0 bases and J by 6 bases, with 6 bases between. The DNA for the CDR3 is TGTGCCAGCAGCTTGGAGTGGGCCGGGGAGCTGTTTTTT. It is translated as CASSLEWAGELFF.

This clonotype turned up a few times. The V call is TRBV7-6, the J call TRBJ2-3; 9 positions agree with TRBD2. The J segment lost 0 bases and the V segment lost 2 bases, leaving 9 bases of the junction unmatched. The germline V gene encodes CDR1 SGHVS and CDR2 FNYEAQ. This CDR3 has 18 residues. The chain's CDR3 is CASSLNPSGDVSTDTQYF. The CDR3, as DNA: TGTGCCAGCAGCTTAAATCCTAGCGGGGATGTTAGCACAGATACGCAGTATTTT.

The chain has TRBV5-1 and TRBJ1-1; D remains unclear. The CDR3 is made up of 15 amino acids. The V and J ends lost 0 bases and 4 bases respectively, with 13 bases between them. Per germline, CDR1 SGHRS and CDR2 YFSETQ. The CDR3 bases are TGCGCCAGCAGCTTGGCACGTCGTACATCCACTGAAGCTTTCTTT. Translation: CASSLARRTSTEAFF.

The chain recombines TRBV6-1 with TRBJ2-7; D not resolved. The CDR3 length is 10 residues. The germline CDR1 and CDR2 sequences are MNHNS and SASEGT. V lost 5 bases to trimming and J lost 4 bases, with 3 bases between them. CDR3 sequence: CASSFYEQYF. The CDR3 region has the DNA TGTGCCAGCAGTTTTTACGAGCAGTACTTC.

This clonotype was detected only a few times. The chain recombines TRBV6-2 or TRBV6-3 with TRBJ2-6; D might be TRBD1 or TRBD2, each matching 5 bases. Germline V gene sequence: CDR1 MNHEY, CDR2 SVGEGT. The germline V and J ends were trimmed by 10 bases and 2 bases, with 12 bases remaining between them. This CDR3 comprises 14 residues. The CDR3 reads CATRRGAGANVLTF. CDR3 bases: TGTGCCACAAGAAGAGGGGCTGGGGCCAACGTCCTGACTTTC.

The gene calls are TRBV30 and TRBJ1-1; D gene unclear. With 6 bases removed from V and 1 base from J, the gap between germline ends came to 9 bases. The CDR3 has 12 amino acids. Germline V CDR1 and CDR2: GTSNPN, SVGIG (reference sequence). The CDR3 region has the DNA TGTGCCTGTGACAAGGGGAACACTGAAGCTTTCTTT. This codes for CACDKGNTEAFF.

In its sample, this clonotype was seen a few times. The V gene is TRBV19, the J gene TRBJ2-2; 8 nucleotides line up with TRBD1. Germline assignment: CDR1 LNHDA and CDR2 SQIVND (reference sequence). There are 16 residues in the CDR3. V lost 2 bases to trimming and J lost 4 bases; unmatched junction nucleotides: 6. The CDR3 DNA reads TGTGCCAGTAGTATATTTCGGGGACAGGCCACCGGGGAGCTGTTTTTT. It translates to CASSIFRGQATGELFF. The whole variable domain, remainder taken from reference TRBV19 and TRBJ2-2, is DGGITQSPKYLFRKEGQNVTLSCEQNLNHDAMYWYRQDPGQGLRLIYYSQIVNDFQKGDIAEGYSVSREKKESFPLTVTSAQKNPTAFYLCASSIFRGQATGELFFGEGSRLTVL.